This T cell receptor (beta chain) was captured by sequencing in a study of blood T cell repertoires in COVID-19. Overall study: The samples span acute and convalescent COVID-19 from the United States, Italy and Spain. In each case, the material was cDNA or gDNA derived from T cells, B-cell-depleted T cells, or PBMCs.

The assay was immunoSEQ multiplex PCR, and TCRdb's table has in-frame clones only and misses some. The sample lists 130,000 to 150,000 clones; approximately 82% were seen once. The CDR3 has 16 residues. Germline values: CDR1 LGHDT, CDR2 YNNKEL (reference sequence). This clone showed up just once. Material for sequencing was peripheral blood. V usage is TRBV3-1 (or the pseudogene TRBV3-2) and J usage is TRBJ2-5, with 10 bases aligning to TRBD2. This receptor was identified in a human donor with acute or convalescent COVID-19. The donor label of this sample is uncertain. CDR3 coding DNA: TGTGCAGCGACGCTAGCGGGGGAGCCAAATGGGGAGACCCAGTACTTC. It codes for CAATLAGEPNGETQYF.